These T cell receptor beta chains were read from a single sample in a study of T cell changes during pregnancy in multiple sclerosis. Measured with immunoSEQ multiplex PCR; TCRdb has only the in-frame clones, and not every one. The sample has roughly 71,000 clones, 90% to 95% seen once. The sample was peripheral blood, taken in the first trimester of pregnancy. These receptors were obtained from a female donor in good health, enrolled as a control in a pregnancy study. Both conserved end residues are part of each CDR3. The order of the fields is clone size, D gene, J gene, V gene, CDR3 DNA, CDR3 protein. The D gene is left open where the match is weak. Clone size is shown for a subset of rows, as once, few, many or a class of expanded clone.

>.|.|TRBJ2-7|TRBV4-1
TGCGCCAGCAGCCAACGTCCCGAACAAACCTACGAGCAGTACTTC
CASSQRPEQTYEQYF
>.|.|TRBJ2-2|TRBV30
TGTGCCTGGAGTAGACTAGATTCGGGCACCGGGGAGCTGTTTTTT
CAWSRLDSGTGELFF
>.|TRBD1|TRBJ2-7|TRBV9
TGTGCCAGCAGCGCCCGGACAGGGGACTACGAGCAGTACTTC
CASSARTGDYEQYF
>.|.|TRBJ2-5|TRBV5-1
TGCGCCAGCAGCTTGGGGCCTAGCCAGCAAGAGACCCAGTACTTC
CASSLGPSQQETQYF
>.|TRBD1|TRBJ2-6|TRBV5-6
TGTGCCAGCAGCTTTAAACAGGGGGCGCTTGGGGCCAACGTCCTGACTTTC
CASSFKQGALGANVLTF
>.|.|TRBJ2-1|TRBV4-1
TGCGCCAGCAGCCTTCAGGGTAGTATAGGGTACAATGAGCAGTTCTTC
CASSLQGSIGYNEQFF
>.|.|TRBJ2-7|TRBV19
TGTGCCAGTAGTGGAGCCGGGACTCGAAGCTCCTACGAGCAGTACTTC
CASSGAGTRSSYEQYF
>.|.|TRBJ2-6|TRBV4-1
TGCGCCAGCAGCCAAGAACCGGTCTCTGGGGCCAACGTCCTGACTTTC
CASSQEPVSGANVLTF
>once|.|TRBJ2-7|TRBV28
TGTGCCAGCAGTGTTGGTGGTCCAGGGTATTCGACCTACGAGCAGTACTTC
CASSVGGPGYSTYEQYF
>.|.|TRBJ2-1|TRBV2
TGTGCCAGCAGTCAGGGGTACAATGAGCAGTTCTTC
CASSQGYNEQFF
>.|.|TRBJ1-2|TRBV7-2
TGTGCCAGCAGCTTAAGGGAGGACAATTTGGATGGCTACACCTTC
CASSLREDNLDGYTF
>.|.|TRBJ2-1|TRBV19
TGTGCCAGTACCTCGTGGGGGGGCTATGCTGACAATGAGCAGTTCTTC
CASTSWGGYADNEQFF
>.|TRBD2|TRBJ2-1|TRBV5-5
TGTGCCAGCAGCTTGACCGGGAGGGGGTCCTACAATGAGCAGTTCTTC
CASSLTGRGSYNEQFF
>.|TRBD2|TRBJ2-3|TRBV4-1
TGCGCCAGCAGCCAAAGGCTAGCGGGAGTAGATACGCAGTATTTT
CASSQRLAGVDTQYF
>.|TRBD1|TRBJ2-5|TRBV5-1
TGCGCCAGCAGCGCCCCGACAGGGGGAGAGACCCAGTACTTC
CASSAPTGGETQYF
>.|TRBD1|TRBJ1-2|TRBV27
TGTGCCAGCAGTTCCCCCATGGGACAGGGCTACACCTTC
CASSSPMGQGYTF
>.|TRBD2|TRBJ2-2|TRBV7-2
TGTGCCAGCAGCTTACTAGCGGGAGGGAATGCCGGGGAGCTGTTTTTT
CASSLLAGGNAGELFF
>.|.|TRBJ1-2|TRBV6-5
TGTGCCAGCAGTACCAGGGTGGACTATGGCTACACCTTC
CASSTRVDYGYTF
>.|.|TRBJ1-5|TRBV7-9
TGTGCCAGCAGCTCCTTCCGGGATAGCAATCAGCCCCAGCATTTT
CASSSFRDSNQPQHF
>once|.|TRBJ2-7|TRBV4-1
TGCGCCAGCAGCCAAGTTGCAGGGGAACCCTACGAGCAGTACTTC
CASSQVAGEPYEQYF
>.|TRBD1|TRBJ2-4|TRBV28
TGTGCCAGCAGTTCCACCACTCAGGGGGCTCCAAACATTCAGTACTTC
CASSSTTQGAPNIQYF
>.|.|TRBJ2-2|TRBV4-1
TGCGCCAGCAGCCCAGGGCGGGAGCTGTTTTTT
CASSPGRELFF
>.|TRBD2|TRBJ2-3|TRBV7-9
TGTGCCAGCAGCCGTCTTACTAGCGGGGTGGGGCCAGATACGCAGTATTTT
CASSRLTSGVGPDTQYF
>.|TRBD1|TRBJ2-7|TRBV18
TGTGCCAGCACGGGACAGTTCTACGAGCAGTACTTC
CASTGQFYEQYF
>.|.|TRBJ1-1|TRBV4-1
TGCGCCAGCAGCCCCCGGCCTATTACAGTGGTCGCTTTCTTT
CASSPRPITVVAFF
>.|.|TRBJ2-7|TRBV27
TGTGCCAGCAGTCCGTTGGGCGCGCTCTCCTACGAGCAGTACTTC
CASSPLGALSYEQYF
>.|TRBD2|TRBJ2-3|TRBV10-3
TGTGCCATCAGTGGCGGGAGGGACGCAGATACGCAGTATTTT
CAISGGRDADTQYF
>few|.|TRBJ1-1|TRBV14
TGTGCCAGCAGCCACTACGGCACTGAAGCTTTCTTT
CASSHYGTEAFF
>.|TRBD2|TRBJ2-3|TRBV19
TGTGCCAGTAGTTACCTAGCGGGAGTGTCAGATACGCAGTATTTT
CASSYLAGVSDTQYF
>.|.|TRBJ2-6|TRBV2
TGTGCCAGCAGTGGACTGGTTACTGGGGCCAACGTCCTGACTTTC
CASSGLVTGANVLTF
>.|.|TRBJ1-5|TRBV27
TGTGCCAGCAGTCCCGGACAGCTGAATCAGCCCCAGCATTTT
CASSPGQLNQPQHF
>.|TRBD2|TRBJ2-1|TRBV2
TGTGCCAGCAGTGATATGACTAGCGGGACTCTCAATGAGCAGTTCTTC
CASSDMTSGTLNEQFF